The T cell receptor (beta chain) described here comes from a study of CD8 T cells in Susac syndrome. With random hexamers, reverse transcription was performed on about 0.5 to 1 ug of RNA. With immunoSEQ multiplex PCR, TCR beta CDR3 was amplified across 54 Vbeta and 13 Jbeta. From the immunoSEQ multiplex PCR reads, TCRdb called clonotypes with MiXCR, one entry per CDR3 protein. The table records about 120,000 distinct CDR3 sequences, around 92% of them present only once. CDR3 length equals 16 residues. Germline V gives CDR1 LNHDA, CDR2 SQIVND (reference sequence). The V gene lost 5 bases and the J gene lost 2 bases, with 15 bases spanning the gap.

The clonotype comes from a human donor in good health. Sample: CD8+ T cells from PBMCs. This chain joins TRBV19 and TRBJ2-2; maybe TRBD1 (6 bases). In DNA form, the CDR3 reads TGTGCCAGTAGTTTATGGACAGTACTCAACACCGGGGAGCTGTTTTTT. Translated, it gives CASSLWTVLNTGELFF. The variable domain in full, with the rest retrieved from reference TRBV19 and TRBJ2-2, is DGGITQSPKYLFRKEGQNVTLSCEQNLNHDAMYWYRQDPGQGLRLIYYSQIVNDFQKGDIAEGYSVSREKKESFPLTVTSAQKNPTAFYLCASSLWTVLNTGELFFGEGSRLTVL.